The rows below give T cell receptor beta chains drawn from one sample of a study of blood T cell repertoires in COVID-19. Here immunoSEQ multiplex PCR was the method, and the copy in TCRdb shows in-frame clones only, minus some. The table lists 150,000 to 200,000 clones, around nine tenths of them singletons. Sequenced sample: peripheral blood. The source of these receptors is a woman between 18 and 29 years old who had recovered from COVID-19. The CDR3 runs from the conserved cysteine through the conserved F or W. A D gene is named only where the DNA matches it firmly. Clone size is not always given. Where it is, it says once, few, many or a class for expanded clones.

CDR3 DNA	CDR3 protein	clone size	D gene	V gene	J gene
TGTGCCAGCAGCCAAGTAGGAGGGACCAAGCCAAGTATGAACACTGAAGCTTTCTTT	CASSQVGGTKPSMNTEAFF	.	.	TRBV14	TRBJ1-1
TGTGCCAGCAGCTTAACGTTATCGGGTTCACCCCTCCACTTT	CASSLTLSGSPLHF	.	.	TRBV7-3	TRBJ1-6
TGTGCCAGTAGTATGAGGTTAGCGGGGGGGCTTGAGACCCAGTACTTC	CASSMRLAGGLETQYF	.	TRBD2	TRBV19	TRBJ2-5
TGTGCCATCGGAGACCAAACACAGGGCCAAGCAGATGCGCAGTATTTT	CAIGDQTQGQADAQYF	once	.	TRBV9	TRBJ2-3
TGTGCCAGCTCACCATTAGGAGGTCCGGGAGGGGATCAGTTTGACACCTTC	CASSPLGGPGGDQFDTF	.	.	TRBV18	TRBJ1-2
TGTGCCTGCCCTTCAGACTCTGGAAACACCATATATTTT	CACPSDSGNTIYF	.	.	TRBV30	TRBJ1-3
TGTGCCATTCTAGTCCCTAGCTACAATGAGCAGTTCTTC	CAILVPSYNEQFF	.	.	TRBV6-5	TRBJ2-1
TGTGCCACCAGTGACGCTGGACTAGCGGACAATGAGCAGTTCTTC	CATSDAGLADNEQFF	.	TRBD2	TRBV24-1	TRBJ2-1
TGCAGTACCCACAGGAACACTGAAGCTTTCTTT	CSTHRNTEAFF	.	.	TRBV20-1	TRBJ1-1
TGCGCCAGCAGCCAAGAGGCTCCAGATACGCAGTATTTT	CASSQEAPDTQYF	.	.	TRBV4-1	TRBJ2-3
TGTGCCACCAGCAGGGGGCTGGCAGATACGCAGTATTTT	CATSRGLADTQYF	.	TRBD1	TRBV25-1	TRBJ2-3
TGTGCCAGCAGCATGGACAGTAACTCTGGAAACACCATATATTTT	CASSMDSNSGNTIYF	.	.	TRBV7-3	TRBJ1-3
TGCAGCGTTGATACGGGGGTGGGACAGCCCCAGCATTTT	CSVDTGVGQPQHF	.	.	TRBV29-1	TRBJ1-5
TGTGCCAGCAGCTCTTTACTGGGGGGTGCTAACTATGGCTACACCTTC	CASSSLLGGANYGYTF	few	.	TRBV7-2	TRBJ1-2
TGCGCCAGCAGCTTGTTGGCGAACACTGAAGCTTTCTTT	CASSLLANTEAFF	.	.	TRBV5-1	TRBJ1-1
TGTGCCAGCTCACCGCCAGGAGGTATAAGAACTGAAGCTTTCTTT	CASSPPGGIRTEAFF	once	.	TRBV18	TRBJ1-1
TGTGCCAGCAGCAAACGGGGGATAAAGGAGGGGGCCGGAGCCTTC	CASSKRGIKEGAGAF	.	.	TRBV21-1	TRBJ1-2
TGTGCCAGCTCACCACTCACAGGGGGCGCCGATACGCAGTATTTT	CASSPLTGGADTQYF	.	TRBD1	TRBV18	TRBJ2-3
TGTGCCAGCAGCAACGGCGGGGGGACGCCCTACAATGAGCAGTTCTTC	CASSNGGGTPYNEQFF	.	TRBD2	TRBV5-4	TRBJ2-1
TGTGCCAGCAGCTTAGGCGCTGCGCTAGCGGGATTCAAAAACATTCAGTACTTC	CASSLGAALAGFKNIQYF	.	TRBD2	TRBV7-9	TRBJ2-4
TGCGCCAGCAGTCTTTCTGGGGGGACAGATACGCAGTATTTT	CASSLSGGTDTQYF	.	.	TRBV4-1	TRBJ2-3
TGTGCCAGCTCCCCCGGGGAAAAACTGTTTTTT	CASSPGEKLFF	.	.	TRBV18	TRBJ1-4
TGTGCCAGCAGACTAGCGGGGGGGCCGTCGGAGACCCAGTACTTC	CASRLAGGPSETQYF	.	TRBD2	TRBV6-5	TRBJ2-5
TGTGCCAGCAGCGTAGCTACAGGGCAGGGGGCAACATACAATGAGCAGTTCTTC	CASSVATGQGATYNEQFF	once	TRBD1	TRBV9	TRBJ2-1
TGCGCCAGCACCCCAGCAGGATCTAACTATGGCTACACCTTC	CASTPAGSNYGYTF	.	.	TRBV4-1	TRBJ1-2
TGCGCCAGCAGCCAACAGGGAACAGATACGCAGTATTTT	CASSQQGTDTQYF	.	.	TRBV4-3	TRBJ2-3
TGTGCCACCAGTGATTCCCGGTTAGCGGCGAGCTCCTACAATGAGCAGTTCTTC	CATSDSRLAASSYNEQFF	.	.	TRBV24-1	TRBJ2-1
TGTGCCAGCAGCTTAGGAACAGGGGAAACTAACTATGGCTACACCTTC	CASSLGTGETNYGYTF	.	TRBD1	TRBV5-6	TRBJ1-2
TGTGCCAGCAGCAGAACGACATACAATGAGCAGTTCTTC	CASSRTTYNEQFF	.	.	TRBV11-2	TRBJ2-1
TGCGCCAGCAGCCAGCCGGACAGGGGAATTTCAGATACGCAGTATTTT	CASSQPDRGISDTQYF	.	TRBD1	TRBV4-1	TRBJ2-3
TGTGCCAGCAGCGTAGCTAACGGGGGGGCCAATGAGCAGTTCTTC	CASSVANGGANEQFF	.	TRBD2	TRBV9	TRBJ2-1
TGTGCCAGTAGTTGGCAGGGGCAAACTGAAGCTTTCTTT	CASSWQGQTEAFF	.	.	TRBV19	TRBJ1-1
TGTGCCAGCAGCTCCGTCGGTCCCAGCACAGATACGCAGTATTTT	CASSSVGPSTDTQYF	.	.	TRBV7-9	TRBJ2-3
TGTGCCAGCAGCTTAGGAGGGAGTGCATTGGACGAGCAGTACTTC	CASSLGGSALDEQYF	.	.	TRBV11-3	TRBJ2-7
TGTGCCAGCAGCGTAGCCTTAGCGGGGGGAAGAGATACGCAGTATTTT	CASSVALAGGRDTQYF	once	TRBD2	TRBV9	TRBJ2-3
TGCGCCAGCTCCCCGGCGGGGGGAAGACAGCCCCAGCATTTT	CASSPAGGRQPQHF	.	.	TRBV5-1	TRBJ1-5
TGTGCCTGGACCCCGGGAGAGACCCAGTACTTC	CAWTPGETQYF	.	.	TRBV30	TRBJ2-5
TGTGCCAGCAGTGAACGTGGGGACTTTGGGGCCTACGAGCAGTACTTC	CASSERGDFGAYEQYF	.	.	TRBV6-1	TRBJ2-7
TGTGCCAGCAGCTTAGTCGCAGGGGTGAACACTGAAGCTTTCTTT	CASSLVAGVNTEAFF	.	.	TRBV11-2	TRBJ1-1
TGCGCCAGCAGCCATGCGAGGACAAACACCGGGGAGCTGTTTTTT	CASSHARTNTGELFF	.	.	TRBV4-3	TRBJ2-2
TGTGCCAGCAGCCCGGCTAGCGGGAGGGCCATTTTTACAGATACGCAGTATTTT	CASSPASGRAIFTDTQYF	.	TRBD2	TRBV5-4	TRBJ2-3
TGTGCCAGCAGCAAATGGACAGGGGGCAGGACTCTAGCCAAAAACATTCAGTACTTC	CASSKWTGGRTLAKNIQYF	.	.	TRBV21-1	TRBJ2-4
TGTGCCAGCAGCTTAGACGCCATAGGGCGGGAGGGTAGCACAGATACGCAGTATTTT	CASSLDAIGREGSTDTQYF	.	TRBD2	TRBV7-9	TRBJ2-3
TGCGCCAGCAGCCCCAGACCCGGGACAGGGAAGGGCGGGGAGCTGTTTTTT	CASSPRPGTGKGGELFF	.	TRBD1	TRBV5-1	TRBJ2-2
TGTGCCAGCAGCAAAAGGTTCAGGGGCCTACCAGTCTCAGGGGCCAACGTCCTGACTTTC	CASSKRFRGLPVSGANVLTF	.	.	TRBV21-1	TRBJ2-6
TGTGCCAGCAGTTACTCGAAATTAACAGGCACCGGGGAGCTGTTTTTT	CASSYSKLTGTGELFF	.	.	TRBV6-2/TRBV6-3	TRBJ2-2